Below are 10 T cell receptor beta chains sequenced from a single sample in a study of CD8 T cells in Susac syndrome (dated by TCRdb to the late 2010s). Receptor amplification or capture employed the immunoSEQ multiplex PCR assay. RNA was extracted using the RNeasy kit, and about 0.5 to 1 microgram was reverse transcribed with random hexamers. The public reads were quality trimmed at Q25 with fastp and then assembled into clones with MiXCR by TCRdb, keeping productive beta chains. All rows with the same CDR3 protein become a single entry with the most common DNA and genes. Within this sample are around 150,000 distinct CDR3 sequences, with around 94% of them counted one time only. Of the sample, over 0.12% falls within the top ten clones. The specimen was CD4+ T cells from PBMCs. The receptor set was obtained from a human donor in good health.

This clonotype was detected only once. The rearrangement links TRBV29-1 to TRBJ1-1; tentatively, D is TRBD1 (6 bases). The CDR3 loop spans 14 amino acids. Trimming left V 5 bases short and J 6 bases short, with 19 bases between. Germline V CDR1 and CDR2: SQVTM, ANQGSEA. CDR3 region: CSVWASKGGAEAFF. CDR3 coding DNA: TGCAGCGTTTGGGCGTCGAAGGGGGGAGCTGAAGCTTTCTTT.

This chain joins TRBV6-5 and TRBJ1-1; no clear D. Germline lookup yields CDR1 MNHEY and CDR2 SVGAGI. Trimming cost V 4 bases and J 1 base, with 10 bases left between them. This CDR3 has 14 amino acids. CDR3 sequence reads: CASSFDNRNTEAFF. CDR3 in DNA: TGTGCCAGCAGTTTCGACAATCGGAACACTGAAGCTTTCTTT.

The table lists this clonotype with a count of one. This chain uses TRBV28 with TRBJ2-1; 7 bases line up with TRBD1. CDR1 is MDHEN, CDR2 SYDVKM, per germline. After removal of 7 bases from V and 7 bases from J, the junction contained 7 bases not matched to a gene. This CDR3 is built from 13 residues. CDR3 protein: CASTIQGLNEQFF. The CDR3 DNA is TGTGCCAGCACTATACAGGGGTTGAATGAGCAGTTCTTC.

The J gene is TRBJ2-5, the V gene TRBV25-1; no reliable D call. CDR1 MGHDK and CDR2 SYGVNS come from the germline V gene. CDR3 length equals 13 residues. The V end was cut by 3 bases, the J end by 5 bases, with 10 bases between. The CDR3 DNA reads as TGTGCCAGCAGTGATAGCCCTCGGGAGACCCAGTACTTC. It yields the protein CASSDSPRETQYF.

The V and J genes are TRBV14 and TRBJ2-7; 8 bases agree with TRBD1. This CDR3 has 13 residues. The germline CDR1 and CDR2 sequences are SGHDN and FVKESK. The ends lost 4 bases at V and 3 bases at J; junction bases unmatched: 2. CDR3 in amino acids: CASSRDRRYEQYF. The CDR3 region has the DNA TGTGCCAGCAGCCGGGACAGGCGCTACGAGCAGTACTTC.

The CDR3 DNA reads TGTGCCAGCAGCCCCTCGAGTCGGAGGGAGTACTTC. This translates into CASSPSSRREYF. The V call is TRBV6-5, the J call TRBJ2-7; D possibly corresponds to TRBD2 (6 bases). The ends were cut back, 6 bases at V and 11 bases at J, with 17 bases in the middle. The germline V gene has CDR1 MNHEY and CDR2 SVGAGI. The CDR3 has 12 residues.

The chain carries TRBV24-1 and TRBJ2-1; a possible D gene is TRBD1 (6 bases). The CDR3 has 16 residues. Germline CDR1 reads KGHDR; CDR2 reads SFDVKD. Trimming left V 0 bases short and J 8 bases short, with 16 bases between. The CDR3 is CATSDLNPQGWDEQFF. The CDR3 bases are TGTGCCACCAGTGATTTGAACCCACAGGGTTGGGATGAGCAGTTCTTC.

This chain connects TRBV30 to TRBJ1-3; D is unclear. Between the trimmed V and J ends, which lost 0 bases and 0 bases, there was a span of 3 bases. Germline loops: CDR1 GTSNPN, CDR2 SVGIG (reference sequence). CDR3 length equals 13 residues. The CDR3 region is CAWSVVSGNTIYF. In DNA, the CDR3 is TGTGCCTGGAGTGTGGTCTCTGGAAACACCATATATTTT.

The gene calls are TRBV3-1 and TRBJ2-7, with TRBD2 matching over 9 bases. V trimming: 2 bases; J trimming: 3 bases; junction bases outside the gene matches: 2. Germline loops: CDR1 LGHDT, CDR2 YNNKEL (reference sequence). The CDR3 is made up of 14 amino acids. The CDR3 bases are TGTGCCAGCAGCCAACTAGCGGGGCTCTACGAGCAGTACTTC. This gives the protein CASSQLAGLYEQYF.

The chain is built from TRBV11-2 and TRBJ2-1; possibly TRBD2 for D (6 bases). The germline V gene encodes CDR1 SGHAT and CDR2 FQNNGV. The V gene lost 4 bases and the J gene lost 2 bases, with 21 bases spanning the gap. The CDR3 totals 18 residues. The CDR3, as DNA: TGTGCCAGCAGCTCTACCGCGGGGCTAGAGCCTCCCTACAATGAGCAGTTCTTC. Its translation: CASSSTAGLEPPYNEQFF. The complete variable domain, with remaining parts taken from reference TRBV11-2 and TRBJ2-1, reads EAGVAQSPRYKIIEKRQSVAFWCNPISGHATLYWYQQILGQGPKLLIQFQNNGVVDDSQLPKDRFSAERLKGVDSTLKIQPAKLEDSAVYLCASSSTAGLEPPYNEQFFGPGTRLTVL.